Presented here are 9 T cell receptor beta chains from one specimen sequenced in a study of CD8 T cells in ankylosing spondylitis. TCRdb processed the 5' RACE reads anew with MiXCR; each CDR3 protein has one entry. Among 30,000 to 40,000 distinct CDR3 sequences listed, 3% to 3.5% were seen once. The sequencing sample was made of blood, either unsorted or a sorted T cell fraction (not recorded which). These receptors all stem from a male donor with ankylosing spondylitis or in good health (not recorded which).

This clonotype turned up a few times. This chain links TRBV9 with TRBJ2-6, with TRBD1 as a possible D gene (5 bases). V lost 4 bases to trimming and J lost 0 bases, with 11 bases between them. Looked up from germline, CDR1 is SGDLS and CDR2 is YYNGEE. The CDR3 contains 16 residues. The CDR3 DNA follows: TGTGCCAGCAGCACAGGAGCCCACTCTGGGGCCAACGTCCTGACTTTC. It specifies CASSTGAHSGANVLTF. Together with reference TRBV9 and TRBJ2-6, the CDR3 gives the full variable domain: DSGVTQTPKHLITATGQRVTLRCSPRSGDLSVYWYQQSLDQGLQFLIQYYNGEERAKGNILERFSAQQFPDLHSELNLSSLELGDSALYFCASSTGAHSGANVLTFGAGSRLTVL.

This clonotype was recorded at least ten times. Here the CDR3 reads CASSEGTGGVGTQYF. The CDR3 DNA reads TGTGCCAGCAGCGAAGGGACAGGGGGCGTCGGTACGCAGTATTTT. This rearrangement joins TRBV9 to TRBJ2-3; 12 bases map to TRBD1. V lost 3 bases, J lost 8 bases, and 7 bases stayed unmatched. CDR1 SGDLS and CDR2 YYNGEE come from the germline V gene. This CDR3 contains 15 residues.

The sample holds many counts of this clonotype. The gene calls are TRBV9 and TRBJ2-1; 9 bases match TRBD2. The CDR3 length is 16 residues. The V gene end was trimmed by 6 bases and the J gene end by 0 bases; junction bases not matched to a gene: 7. CDR1 is SGDLS, CDR2 YYNGEE, per germline. The CDR3 bases are TGTGCCAGCACCAAAAGACTAGCGGACTCCTACAATGAGCAGTTCTTC. Protein: CASTKRLADSYNEQFF.

This clonotype was detected many times. The chain joins TRBV9 to TRBJ2-2; 8 bases line up with TRBD2. CDR1 and CDR2 (germline): SGDLS, YYNGEE. This CDR3 spans 14 amino acids. With 2 bases clipped from V and 7 bases from J, the junction kept 4 bases outside the gene matches. DNA of the CDR3: TGTGCCAGCAGCGTTGCAGCGGGAGTCGGGGAGCTGTTTTTT. Its translation: CASSVAAGVGELFF.

In its sample, this clonotype was seen many times. This chain connects TRBV9 to TRBJ1-1, with D unresolved. There are 14 residues in the CDR3. Trimming left V 2 bases short and J 4 bases short, with 12 bases between. Germline loops: CDR1 SGDLS, CDR2 YYNGEE. CDR3 amino acids: CASSVREGGTEAFF. CDR3 bases: TGTGCCAGCAGCGTGCGGGAGGGAGGCACTGAAGCTTTCTTT.

This clonotype was seen repeatedly, ten times or more. This chain uses TRBV9 with TRBJ2-1; 9 bases are a match to TRBD2. Germline lookup yields CDR1 SGDLS and CDR2 YYNGEE. This CDR3 has 17 amino acids. Unmatched junction bases numbered 6, after V lost 0 bases and J lost 2 bases. The CDR3 region is CASSVEWRGGTYNEQFF. CDR3 sequence (DNA): TGTGCCAGCAGCGTAGAATGGCGGGGGGGAACCTACAATGAGCAGTTCTTC.

This clonotype was detected ten times or more. This sequence joins TRBV9 and TRBJ2-5; D uncertain. CDR1 is SGDLS and CDR2 is YYNGEE in the germline V gene. V shed 0 bases and J shed 2 bases, with 8 bases lying between them. The CDR3 runs to 14 residues. The CDR3 sequence is CASSVGMGQETQYF. As DNA, the CDR3 is TGTGCCAGCAGCGTAGGGATGGGGCAAGAGACCCAGTACTTC.

This clonotype is a singleton in its sample. Relative to the germline gene, one junction end is altered; a read error may explain this. This chain uses TRBV9 with TRBJ2-2, with TRBD2 matching 13 bases. The CDR3 covers 15 residues. In germline, CDR1 is SGDLS, CDR2 YYNGEE. The CDR3 sequence: CSSSAGTSGVRELFF. CDR3 DNA sequence: TGTTCCAGCAGCGCCGGGACTAGCGGGGTTCGGGAACTGTTTTTT. The full variable domain, with the rest looked up from reference TRBV9 and TRBJ2-2, is DSGVTQTPKHLITATGQRVTLRCSPRSGDLSVYWYQQSLDQGLQFLIQYYNGEERAKGNILERFSAQQFPDLHSELNLSSLELGDSALYFCSSSAGTSGVRELFFGEGSRLTVL.

This clonotype was detected ten times or more. Relative to the germline gene, one junction end is altered; a read error may explain this. This sequence joins TRBV9 and TRBJ2-2; 8 nucleotides agree with TRBD2. The CDR3 contains 14 residues. The germline V gene has CDR1 SGDLS and CDR2 YYNGEE. CDR3 in amino acids: CASSFSGNAGELFF. DNA of the CDR3: TGTGCCAGCAGTTTTAGCGGGAACGCCGGGGAGCTGTTTTTT.